The source of this T cell receptor (beta chain) is a study of T cell responses to AZD1222 COVID-19 vaccine. Study-wide results and caveats: The study found vaccine-associated CD4 TCRs spanning spike, dominant at 160-218 and 743-854.

Trimming cost V 5 bases and J 8 bases, with 7 bases left between them. Germline V gene lookup returns CDR1 SGHAT and CDR2 FQNNGV. This CDR3 contains 11 residues. Points on this clone: Its antigen is unknown.

Measured with immunoSEQ multiplex PCR; TCRdb has only the in-frame clones, and not every one. The repertoire holds 70,000 to 100,000 clones, with roughly 90% as singletons. This receptor was obtained from an adult who received the AZD1222 COVID-19 vaccine. The sequencing used peripheral blood, collected 28 days after the second AZD1222 dose. The chain is built from TRBV11-2 and TRBJ2-1; the D is unclear. CDR3 DNA: TGTGCCAGCAGCATCCGGGATGAGCAGTTCTTC. Translated, it gives CASSIRDEQFF.